This T cell receptor beta chain derives from a study of T cell repertoires in cytomegalovirus infection. Overall study context: Carrying CMV and the relevant HLA type showed in public TCR beta signatures.

This clonotype was seen at least ten times. What it recognizes is unknown. Notes on the study in general: Summed frequency of public TCR beta families distinguished CMV carriers with the relevant HLA. Ex vivo, HLA-C-restricted CMV-specific TCR beta clonotypes prevailed over the rest of the response.

Per germline, CDR1 ENHRY and CDR2 SYGVKD. The CDR3 totals 15 residues. V was trimmed by 4 bases and J by 1 base, leaving 13 bases between them. TCRdb re-derived calls from the reads in MiXCR, one entry per CDR3 protein. The table has 500,000 to 600,000 distinct CDR3 sequences, 15% to 20% seen once. This clonotype was obtained from a human donor in good health (CMV status not recorded). Some clones in this sample may be carry-over from other donors' samples. Sequences were obtained from CD8+ T cells from PBMCs. V gene TRBV10-3 combines with J gene TRBJ1-1; tentative D call: TRBD1 (6 bases). The CDR3 region is CAISAPGTPNTEAFF. CDR3 DNA sequence: TGTGCCATCAGTGCCCCCGGGACACCGAACACTGAAGCTTTCTTT.